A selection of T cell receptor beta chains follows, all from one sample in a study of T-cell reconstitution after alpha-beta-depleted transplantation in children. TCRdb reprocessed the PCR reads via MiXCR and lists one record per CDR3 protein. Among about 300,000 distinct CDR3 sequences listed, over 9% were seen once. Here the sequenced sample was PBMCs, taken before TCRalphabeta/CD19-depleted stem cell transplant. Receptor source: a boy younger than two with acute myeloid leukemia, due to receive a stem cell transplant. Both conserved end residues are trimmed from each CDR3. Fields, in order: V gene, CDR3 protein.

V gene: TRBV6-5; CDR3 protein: ASRRGGGPYNEQF
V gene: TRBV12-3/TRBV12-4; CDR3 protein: ASSPGTSTLSYNEQF
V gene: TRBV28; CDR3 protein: ASSRPYRGRD
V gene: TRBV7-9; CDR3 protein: ASSSGGLNTGELF
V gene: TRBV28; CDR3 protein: ASSARDYTGELF
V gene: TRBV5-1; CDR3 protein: ASSLQGKGDSYEQY
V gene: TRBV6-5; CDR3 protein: ASSLGDGGYEQY
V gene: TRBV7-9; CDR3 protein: ASSLGPGGRTDTQY
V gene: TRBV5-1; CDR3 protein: ASSAGGDNEQF
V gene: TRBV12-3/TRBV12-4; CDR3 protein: ASSGTISYNEQF
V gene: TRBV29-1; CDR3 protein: SVERWGADTGELF
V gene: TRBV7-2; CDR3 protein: ASSLPAGSTGELF
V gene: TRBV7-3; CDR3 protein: ASSPTGLAGDEQY
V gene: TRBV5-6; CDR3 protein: ASSAGLAATLMRTDTQY
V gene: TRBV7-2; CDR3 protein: ASSLGGLKY
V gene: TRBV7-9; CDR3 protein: ASSLRRGKSYEQY
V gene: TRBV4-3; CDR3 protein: ASSHGPHSGANVLT
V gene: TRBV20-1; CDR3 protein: SARPGQGAHGNTIY
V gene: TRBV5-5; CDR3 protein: ASSWTIEGQY
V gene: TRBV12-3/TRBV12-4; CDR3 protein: ASRLGQTNTGELF
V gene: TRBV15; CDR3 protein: ATSRETSGRYEQY
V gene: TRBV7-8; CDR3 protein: ASSLAQTILNTEAF
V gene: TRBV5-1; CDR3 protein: ASSLTGTGFYGYT
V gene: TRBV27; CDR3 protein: ASSPTGSPYEQY
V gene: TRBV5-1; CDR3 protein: ASSLAKDTGELF
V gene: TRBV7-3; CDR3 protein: ASSSPSGGITDTQY
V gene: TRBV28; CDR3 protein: ASSFWGTDTQY
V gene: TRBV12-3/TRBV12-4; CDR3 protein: ASSLAGVETQY
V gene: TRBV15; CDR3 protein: ATSRPPSQETQY
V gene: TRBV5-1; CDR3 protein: ASSETRTKKFEQF
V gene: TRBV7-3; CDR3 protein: ASSLRSGVANTGELF
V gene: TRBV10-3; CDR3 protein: AISRAGGSSGETQY
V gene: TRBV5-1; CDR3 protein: ASSFTGSNYGYT
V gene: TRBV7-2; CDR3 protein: ASSFLDRDEKLF
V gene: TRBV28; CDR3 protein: ASSLWAPTYEQY
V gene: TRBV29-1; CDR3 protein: SVGGQQTEQF
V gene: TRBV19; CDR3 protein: ASRPEVITEAF
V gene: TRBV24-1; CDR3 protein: ATSDSGTGGYNEQF
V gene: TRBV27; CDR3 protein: ASSSGTGTLNEQF
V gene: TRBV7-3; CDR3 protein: ASSLTGLYNEQF
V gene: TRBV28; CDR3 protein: ASSYPGQGWWSYEQY
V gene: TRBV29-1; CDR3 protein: SVRETGELF
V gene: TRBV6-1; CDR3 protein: ASSRTGFSEKLF
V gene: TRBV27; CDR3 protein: ASGFRGASYEQY
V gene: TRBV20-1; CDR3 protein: SARGGSGRAREQY
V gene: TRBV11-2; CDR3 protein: ASSFLAESLKNIQY
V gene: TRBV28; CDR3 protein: VTEERTEAF
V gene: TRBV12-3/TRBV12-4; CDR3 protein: ASSSLRDPRPSYEQY
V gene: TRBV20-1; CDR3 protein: SARDAPRHITGELF
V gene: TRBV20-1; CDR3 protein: SARSGANVLT
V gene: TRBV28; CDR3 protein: ASSQHLAGGYNEQF
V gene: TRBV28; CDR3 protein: ASRLRNRATDTQY
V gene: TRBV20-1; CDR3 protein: SARDYGYT